Listed below are T cell receptor beta chains from one sample, sequenced in a study of response to subunit inactivated influenza vaccine. TCRdb recomputed calls from the RT-PCR reads with MiXCR, one row per CDR3 protein. The table records 750,000 to 850,000 distinct CDR3 sequences, approximately 17% of them present only once. The material sequenced was PBMCs from blood, taken about 5 days after vaccination. These receptors were taken from a man aged 45-60 years who received an inactivated influenza vaccine. CDR3s include the opening cysteine and the closing phenylalanine or tryptophan. A D gene is named only where the DNA matches it firmly. Clone size is given for some rows only: seen once, a few or many times, or a class if the clone is expanded.

j_call: TRBJ1-2; d_call: NA; v_call: TRBV6-1; clone_size: NA; cdr3_aa: CASSDFSYGYTF; cdr3_nt: TGTGCCAGCAGTGACTTTTCCTATGGCTACACCTTC
j_call: TRBJ2-2; d_call: NA; v_call: TRBV4-3; clone_size: NA; cdr3_aa: CASSQDGEANTGELFF; cdr3_nt: TGCGCCAGCAGCCAAGATGGGGAGGCGAACACCGGGGAGCTGTTTTTT
j_call: TRBJ2-5; d_call: NA; v_call: TRBV3-1; clone_size: once; cdr3_aa: CASREGGGQYF; cdr3_nt: TGTGCCAGCAGAGAGGGTGGGGGTCAGTACTTC
j_call: TRBJ2-7; d_call: NA; v_call: TRBV20-1; clone_size: NA; cdr3_aa: CSASPSGHLYEQYF; cdr3_nt: TGCAGTGCTAGTCCCTCGGGACACCTCTACGAGCAGTACTTC
j_call: TRBJ2-2; d_call: TRBD2; v_call: TRBV30; clone_size: NA; cdr3_aa: CAWTRTSGRTGELFF; cdr3_nt: TGTGCCTGGACTCGGACTAGCGGGAGAACCGGGGAGCTGTTTTTT
j_call: TRBJ2-7; d_call: NA; v_call: TRBV12-3/TRBV12-4; clone_size: NA; cdr3_aa: CASSLKLGEQYF; cdr3_nt: TGTGCCAGCAGTTTAAAGTTAGGGGAGCAGTACTTC
j_call: TRBJ2-1; d_call: NA; v_call: TRBV24-1; clone_size: few; cdr3_aa: CATSGRGNEQFF; cdr3_nt: TGTGCCACCAGTGGAAGGGGCAATGAGCAGTTCTTC
j_call: TRBJ2-2; d_call: TRBD1; v_call: TRBV6-5; clone_size: few; cdr3_aa: CASSYSGTGTGELFF; cdr3_nt: TGTGCCAGCAGTTACTCCGGGACAGGGACCGGGGAGCTGTTTTTT
j_call: TRBJ2-3; d_call: TRBD2; v_call: TRBV7-9; clone_size: NA; cdr3_aa: CASSLGAGTSVSDTQYF; cdr3_nt: TGTGCCAGCAGCTTAGGAGCCGGGACTAGCGTCTCAGATACGCAGTATTTT
j_call: TRBJ2-1; d_call: TRBD2; v_call: TRBV12-3/TRBV12-4; clone_size: many; cdr3_aa: CASSFSGGSRNEQFF; cdr3_nt: TGTGCCAGCAGTTTCTCTGGCGGGAGTCGTAATGAGCAGTTCTTC
j_call: TRBJ2-5; d_call: NA; v_call: TRBV12-2; clone_size: few; cdr3_aa: CASRLYSDQETQYF; cdr3_nt: TGTGCAAGTCGCTTATACTCGGACCAAGAGACCCAGTACTTC
j_call: TRBJ2-7; d_call: TRBD1; v_call: TRBV7-2; clone_size: few; cdr3_aa: CASSLTTGANEQYF; cdr3_nt: TGTGCCAGCAGCTTAACGACAGGGGCCAACGAGCAGTACTTC
j_call: TRBJ1-3; d_call: NA; v_call: TRBV4-1; clone_size: few; cdr3_aa: CASSQARFSGNTIYF; cdr3_nt: TGCGCCAGCAGCCAAGCAAGGTTTTCTGGAAACACCATATATTTT
j_call: TRBJ2-7; d_call: NA; v_call: TRBV6-2/TRBV6-3; clone_size: few; cdr3_aa: CASSYPDAQAYYEQYF; cdr3_nt: TGTGCCAGCAGTTACCCGGACGCACAGGCCTACTACGAGCAGTACTTC
j_call: TRBJ2-1; d_call: TRBD1; v_call: TRBV10-3; clone_size: NA; cdr3_aa: CAIRGTGGLVEQFF; cdr3_nt: TGTGCCATCAGGGGGACAGGGGGCCTGGTAGAGCAGTTCTTC
j_call: TRBJ2-5; d_call: TRBD1; v_call: TRBV10-3; clone_size: once; cdr3_aa: CAISRTGQETQYF; cdr3_nt: TGTGCCATCAGCAGGACAGGGCAAGAGACCCAGTACTTC
j_call: TRBJ2-3; d_call: TRBD2; v_call: TRBV5-1; clone_size: few; cdr3_aa: CASSLSLAGYTDTQYF; cdr3_nt: TGCGCCAGCAGCTTGTCTCTAGCGGGATACACAGATACGCAGTATTTT
j_call: TRBJ2-1; d_call: NA; v_call: TRBV7-2; clone_size: NA; cdr3_aa: CASRWGGSHNEQFF; cdr3_nt: TGTGCCAGCAGGTGGGGGGGCTCTCACAATGAGCAGTTCTTC
j_call: TRBJ2-7; d_call: NA; v_call: TRBV7-2; clone_size: many; cdr3_aa: CASSRDPGYEQYF; cdr3_nt: TGTGCCAGCAGCCGCGACCCTGGCTACGAGCAGTACTTC
j_call: TRBJ2-2; d_call: TRBD1; v_call: TRBV29-1; clone_size: few; cdr3_aa: CSVGGTGVGTGELFF; cdr3_nt: TGCAGCGTTGGCGGGACAGGGGTTGGGACCGGGGAGCTGTTTTTT
j_call: TRBJ2-3; d_call: NA; v_call: TRBV4-3; clone_size: NA; cdr3_aa: CASSQDYSSSDTQYF; cdr3_nt: TGCGCCAGCAGCCAAGACTACTCTTCCTCGGATACGCAGTATTTT
j_call: TRBJ2-7; d_call: NA; v_call: TRBV7-2; clone_size: few; cdr3_aa: CASSLGLALEQYF; cdr3_nt: TGTGCCAGCAGCTTAGGTCTAGCACTAGAGCAGTACTTC
j_call: TRBJ2-5; d_call: NA; v_call: TRBV9; clone_size: NA; cdr3_aa: CASSVGRAETQYF; cdr3_nt: TGTGCCAGCAGCGTAGGCAGGGCAGAGACCCAGTACTTC
j_call: TRBJ1-2; d_call: NA; v_call: TRBV3-1; clone_size: many; cdr3_aa: CASSQGGAGYTF; cdr3_nt: TGTGCCAGCAGCCAAGGAGGGGCTGGCTACACCTTC
j_call: TRBJ2-7; d_call: TRBD2; v_call: TRBV3-1; clone_size: NA; cdr3_aa: CASSYYGLAGVEEQYF; cdr3_nt: TGTGCCAGCAGCTATTACGGACTAGCGGGAGTTGAGGAGCAGTACTTC
j_call: TRBJ2-7; d_call: TRBD2; v_call: TRBV10-3; clone_size: many; cdr3_aa: CAISPGTSMKDYEQYF; cdr3_nt: TGTGCCATCAGTCCCGGGACTAGTATGAAGGACTACGAGCAGTACTTC
j_call: TRBJ2-1; d_call: TRBD1; v_call: TRBV2; clone_size: few; cdr3_aa: CASSLTGDSYNEQFF; cdr3_nt: TGTGCCAGCAGCCTCACAGGGGACTCCTACAATGAGCAGTTCTTC
j_call: TRBJ2-2; d_call: TRBD2; v_call: TRBV28; clone_size: few; cdr3_aa: CASSFGLVSGELFF; cdr3_nt: TGTGCCAGCAGTTTTGGACTAGTTTCCGGGGAGCTGTTTTTT
j_call: TRBJ1-5; d_call: TRBD1; v_call: TRBV20-1; clone_size: few; cdr3_aa: CSALRGGSNQPQHF; cdr3_nt: TGCAGTGCCCTCAGGGGGGGTAGCAATCAGCCCCAGCATTTT
j_call: TRBJ2-3; d_call: TRBD2; v_call: TRBV4-1; clone_size: NA; cdr3_aa: CASSQGFSGESTDTQYF; cdr3_nt: TGCGCCAGCAGCCAAGGGTTTAGCGGGGAGAGCACAGATACGCAGTATTTT
j_call: TRBJ1-2; d_call: NA; v_call: TRBV20-1; clone_size: few; cdr3_aa: CSARGRGPDYGYTF; cdr3_nt: TGCAGTGCTAGAGGGCGGGGGCCCGACTATGGCTACACCTTC
j_call: TRBJ2-1; d_call: NA; v_call: TRBV20-1; clone_size: few; cdr3_aa: CSASKLSSYNEQFF; cdr3_nt: TGCAGTGCGAGCAAGCTCAGCTCCTACAATGAGCAGTTCTTC
j_call: TRBJ2-4; d_call: NA; v_call: TRBV28; clone_size: NA; cdr3_aa: CASSEPLAPAKNIQYF; cdr3_nt: TGTGCCAGCAGTGAACCGCTAGCTCCAGCCAAAAACATTCAGTACTTC
j_call: TRBJ2-7; d_call: NA; v_call: TRBV12-3/TRBV12-4; clone_size: many; cdr3_aa: CASSPRSGGLYEQYF; cdr3_nt: TGTGCCAGCAGTCCCCGGAGTGGGGGCTTGTACGAGCAGTACTTC
j_call: TRBJ2-5; d_call: NA; v_call: TRBV4-2; clone_size: few; cdr3_aa: CASSQDTEKRPQYF; cdr3_nt: TGTGCCAGCAGCCAAGATACGGAGAAGAGACCCCAGTACTTC
j_call: TRBJ1-5; d_call: TRBD1; v_call: TRBV10-3; clone_size: few; cdr3_aa: CAIRETGANQPQHF; cdr3_nt: TGTGCCATCAGGGAGACAGGGGCTAATCAGCCCCAGCATTTT
j_call: TRBJ2-5; d_call: NA; v_call: TRBV20-1; clone_size: few; cdr3_aa: CSASGRDQETQYF; cdr3_nt: TGCAGTGCTAGCGGGCGGGACCAAGAGACCCAGTACTTC
j_call: TRBJ2-5; d_call: TRBD2; v_call: TRBV3-1; clone_size: NA; cdr3_aa: CASSQDRSGGAQETQYF; cdr3_nt: TGTGCCAGCAGCCAAGATCGAAGCGGGGGGGCTCAAGAGACCCAGTACTTC
j_call: TRBJ2-7; d_call: NA; v_call: TRBV20-1; clone_size: few; cdr3_aa: CSAKNPQGSYEQYF; cdr3_nt: TGCAGTGCCAAAAACCCCCAGGGCTCCTACGAGCAGTACTTC
j_call: TRBJ2-7; d_call: NA; v_call: TRBV4-3; clone_size: few; cdr3_aa: CASSQEVAGDEQYF; cdr3_nt: TGCGCCAGCAGCCAAGAGGTCGCGGGCGACGAGCAGTACTTC